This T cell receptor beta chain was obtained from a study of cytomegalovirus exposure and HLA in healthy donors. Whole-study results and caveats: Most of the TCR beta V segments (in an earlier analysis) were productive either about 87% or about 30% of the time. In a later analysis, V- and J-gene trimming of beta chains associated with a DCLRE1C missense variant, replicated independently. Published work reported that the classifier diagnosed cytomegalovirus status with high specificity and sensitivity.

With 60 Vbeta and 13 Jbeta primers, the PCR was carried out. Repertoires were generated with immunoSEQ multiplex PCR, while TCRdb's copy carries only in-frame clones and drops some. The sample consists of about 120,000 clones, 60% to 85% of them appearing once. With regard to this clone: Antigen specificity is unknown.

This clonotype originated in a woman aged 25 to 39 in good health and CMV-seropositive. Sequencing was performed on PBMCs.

The CDR3 reads CASRSGQSTDTQYF. The CDR3 coding sequence is TGTGCCAGCAGGTCAGGACAAAGCACAGATACGCAGTATTTT. The V call is TRBV2, the J call TRBJ2-3, with a tentative D call TRBD1 (5 bases). The germline V and J ends were trimmed by 6 bases and 0 bases, with 10 bases remaining between them. This CDR3 has 14 amino acids. The germline CDR1 and CDR2 sequences are SNHLY and FYNNEI.